These 28 T cell receptor beta chains were sequenced from one sample in a study of PD-1 blockade in classical Hodgkin lymphoma. The sample's time point: cycle 4 day 1 (C4D1), after 6 weeks of nivolumab. Relapse after autologous stem cell transplantation occurred in every patient, and brentuximab vedotin exposure varied. The repertoire was sequenced with immunoSEQ multiplex PCR; TCRdb's copy has only in-frame clones and lacks some. Among 25,000 to 35,000 clones listed, around 68% were seen once. Sample: peripheral blood mononuclear cells (PBMCs), taken before the fourth cycle of nivolumab. The receptor set was obtained from a human donor with classical Hodgkin lymphoma.

The chain has TRBV28 and TRBJ1-2, with TRBD1 identical over 7 bases. Trimming took 1 base from V and 6 from J; bases not matched to a gene: 8. The germline CDR1 and CDR2 sequences are MDHEN and SYDVKM. The CDR3 loop spans 15 amino acids. CDR3 amino acids: CASSLLGGLYDGYTF. The CDR3 bases are TGTGCCAGCAGTTTATTAGGGGGCCTTTATGATGGCTACACCTTC.

V usage is TRBV5-8 and J usage is TRBJ2-3; D is unclear. The germline gives CDR1 SGHTS, CDR2 YDEGEE. The CDR3 has 14 amino acids. V dropped 5 bases and J dropped 0 bases, with 10 bases sitting between them. Here the CDR3 reads CASSRPPSTDTQYF. The CDR3 region has the DNA TGTGCCAGCAGTAGGCCTCCTAGCACAGATACGCAGTATTTT.

The chain employs TRBV25-1 and TRBJ2-1; 8 nucleotides match TRBD2. The germline V gene encodes CDR1 MGHDK and CDR2 SYGVNS. Unmatched junction bases numbered 8, after V lost 2 bases and J lost 5 bases. The CDR3 covers 16 residues. This CDR3 is CASSEHTGGWNNEQFF. The CDR3, as DNA: TGTGCCAGCAGTGAACACACGGGAGGGTGGAACAATGAGCAGTTCTTC.

This clone was observed a single time. Here the CDR3 reads CASSRRTGEGYTF. CDR3 nucleotide sequence: TGTGCCAGCAGTCGAAGGACAGGGGAAGGCTACACCTTC. The chain joins TRBV6-4 to TRBJ1-2, with TRBD1 matching over 9 bases. Per the germline V gene, CDR1 is MRHNA and CDR2 is SNTAGT. CDR3 length: 13 residues. The J segment lost 8 bases and the V segment lost 5 bases, leaving 6 bases of the junction unmatched.

This clone qualifies as medium-sized. The chain recombines TRBV6-5 with TRBJ1-1; possible D gene TRBD1, 6 bases. V shed 10 bases and J shed 4 bases, with 16 bases lying between them. The CDR3 contains 13 residues. Germline values: CDR1 MNHEY, CDR2 SVGAGI. The DNA for the CDR3 is TGTGCCACCTCCTCGGTGGGGGCCACTGAAGCTTTCTTT. It yields the protein CATSSVGATEAFF.

DNA of the CDR3: TGTGCCAGTAGTATAGCCCGCGGACAGCTCTATGGCTACACCTTC. This gives the protein CASSIARGQLYGYTF. This chain links TRBV19 with TRBJ1-2; perhaps TRBD1 as D (6 bases). From germline, CDR1 is LNHDA and CDR2 SQIVND (reference sequence). This CDR3 spans 15 amino acids. The V end lost 1 base, the J end lost 4 bases, and 13 bases lay between the germline ends.

The chain has TRBV4-3 and TRBJ2-3, with 9 nucleotides matching TRBD2. V was clipped by 3 bases and J by 5 bases; unmatched bases: 6. Per germline, CDR1 LGHNA and CDR2 YSLEER. CDR3 length: 15 amino acids. CDR3 DNA sequence: TGCGCCAGCAGCCAGACCCGACTAGCGGTAGATACGCAGTATTTT. It encodes CASSQTRLAVDTQYF.

This rearrangement joins TRBV7-2 to TRBJ2-5, with 9 bases identical to TRBD2. V trimming: 4 bases; J trimming: 5 bases; junction bases outside the gene matches: 5. The CDR3 covers 14 residues. The germline V gene has CDR1 SGHTA and CDR2 FQGNSA. CDR3 loop: CASSSGLAIETQYF. The CDR3 bases are TGTGCCAGCAGCTCTGGACTAGCGATCGAGACCCAGTACTTC.

The J gene is TRBJ2-7, the V gene TRBV4-2; a weak D match, TRBD2 (6 bases). Germline CDR1 and CDR2: LGHNA and YNFKEQ. V lost 2 bases and J 2 bases, leaving 13 bases between the germline ends. The CDR3 runs 15 residues. This CDR3 reads CASSQTSPRAYEQYF. In nucleotides, the CDR3 is TGTGCCAGCAGCCAAACTAGCCCTAGGGCCTACGAGCAGTACTTC.

The V gene is TRBV7-8, the J gene TRBJ2-1, with D possibly being TRBD2 (7 bases). The CDR3 sequence is 13 residues long. V gave up 4 bases and J gave up 10 bases, with 14 bases separating them. Germline CDR1 reads SGHVS; CDR2 reads FQNEAQ. CDR3 region: CASSSEGGTEQFF. The CDR3 DNA reads as TGTGCCAGCAGCTCCGAGGGGGGGACAGAGCAGTTCTTC.

This chain connects TRBV25-1 to TRBJ2-7, with D possibly being TRBD2 (5 bases). Looked up from germline, CDR1 is MGHDK and CDR2 is SYGVNS. Trimming left V 7 bases short and J 3 bases short, with 10 bases between. CDR3 length equals 12 residues. This chain's CDR3 is CASKSEGYEQYF. In DNA, the CDR3 is TGTGCCAGCAAATCTGAGGGCTACGAGCAGTACTTC.

This rearrangement joins TRBV29-1 to TRBJ2-4; 9 bases align to TRBD1. After removal of 1 base from V and 3 bases from J, the junction contained 7 bases not matched to a gene. Germline V gives CDR1 SQVTM, CDR2 ANQGSEA. This CDR3 contains 16 residues. The CDR3 region has the DNA TGCAGCGTTGAAGCTTGGGACAGGGAAGTCAAAAACATTCAGTACTTC. Encoded protein: CSVEAWDREVKNIQYF.

This sequence joins TRBV7-6 and TRBJ2-7, with D possibly matching TRBD2 (5 bases). Trimming took off 5 bases at V and 7 bases at J, with 15 bases between the two ends. The V gene's germline CDR1 is SGHVS and CDR2 FNYEAQ. This CDR3 comprises 13 residues. CDR3 protein: CASSPAAGLEQYF. The CDR3 coding sequence is TGTGCCAGCAGCCCCGCCGCGGGTTTAGAGCAGTACTTC.

The chain recombines TRBV2 with TRBJ1-2; 9 bases fit TRBD1. Per germline, CDR1 SNHLY and CDR2 FYNNEI. The CDR3 loop spans 18 amino acids. The trim removed 2 bases at V and 1 base at J, leaving 11 bases unmatched. In DNA, the CDR3 is TGTGCCAGCAGTGAATTTCCCGGGACAGGGAGCATTAACTATGGCTACACCTTC. It is translated as CASSEFPGTGSINYGYTF.

The genes are TRBV7-8 and TRBJ2-7; the D is unclear. The V end was cut by 4 bases, the J end by 6 bases, with 7 bases between. The germline gives CDR1 SGHVS, CDR2 FQNEAQ. This CDR3 has 11 residues. DNA for the CDR3: TGTGCCAGCAGCTCGACCGGCGAGCAGTACTTC. Protein sequence: CASSSTGEQYF.

The rearrangement joins TRBV19 to TRBJ2-3; 9 positions agree with TRBD1. The V and J ends lost 5 bases and 4 bases, in that order; junction bases with no gene match: 4. Germline V lookup: CDR1 LNHDA, CDR2 SQIVND (reference sequence). This CDR3 comprises 14 residues. The CDR3 is CASSLDRGADTQYF. In DNA form, the CDR3 reads TGTGCCAGTAGTCTGGACAGGGGTGCAGATACGCAGTATTTT.

This chain joins TRBV21-1 and TRBJ1-2. TRBV21-1 is deemed a pseudogene. There are 18 residues in the CDR3. In DNA form, the CDR3 reads TGTGCCAGCACCAATGCGGCCGACAAGGGACCCCATATAGGAGGCTACACCTTC. Translation gives CASTNAADKGPHIGGYTF.

The chain links TRBV27 to TRBJ2-7; 12 bases are shared with TRBD1. The CDR3 is 14 amino acids. V shed 3 bases and J 6 bases; nucleotides not matched to a gene: 3. The V gene's germline CDR1 is MNHEY and CDR2 SMNVEV (reference sequence). DNA for the CDR3: TGTGCCAGCAGTTTGGGGACAGGGGGCGGCGAGCAGTACTTC. It is translated as CASSLGTGGGEQYF.

This chain connects TRBV6-5 to TRBJ2-4, with D maybe TRBD1 (6 bases). The CDR3 is 15 amino acids. Germline V gives CDR1 MNHEY, CDR2 SVGAGI. The V and J ends lost 0 bases and 8 bases respectively, with 14 bases between them. The CDR3 loop is CASSYSLGRQDIQYF. The CDR3 DNA sequence: TGTGCCAGCAGTTACTCTTTGGGCCGACAGGACATTCAGTACTTC.

The V call is TRBV10-3, the J call TRBJ1-2; D is undetermined. The V end was cut by 8 bases, the J end by 7 bases, with 8 bases between. The germline gives CDR1 ENHRY, CDR2 SYGVKD. This CDR3 has 10 amino acids. The CDR3 loop is CAIGRVGYTF. DNA for the CDR3: TGTGCCATCGGGAGGGTTGGCTACACCTTC.

The chain carries TRBV27 and TRBJ2-3, with D uncertain. The CDR3 sequence is 15 residues long. Trimming cost V 5 bases and J 2 bases, with 14 bases left between them. The germline V gene encodes CDR1 MNHEY and CDR2 SMNVEV (reference sequence). CDR3 sequence (DNA): TGTGCCAGCAGTGGCGGTGGGATGATCACAGATACGCAGTATTTT. Protein: CASSGGGMITDTQYF.

This clone has only a few counts. The chain couples TRBV5-1 to TRBJ2-7, with D perhaps TRBD1 (6 bases). The CDR3 runs to 12 residues. V lost 0 bases and J lost 8, with 9 bases in between. Looked up from germline, CDR1 is SGHRS and CDR2 is YFSETQ. DNA of the CDR3: TGCGCCAGCAGCTTGGGGGGGACAAAGCAGTACTTC. Its protein product is CASSLGGTKQYF.

The genes are TRBV4-2 and TRBJ2-7; 7 bases fit TRBD2. This CDR3 is built from 14 residues. Germline V CDR1 and CDR2: LGHNA, YNFKEQ. J gave up 7 bases and V 1 base, and 7 bases lay outside the gene matches. CDR3: CASSQGGDGGEQYF. The CDR3 nucleotides are TGTGCCAGCAGCCAAGGAGGGGACGGGGGGGAGCAGTACTTC.

The gene calls are TRBV19 and TRBJ2-5; TRBD2 agrees at 15 bases. The CDR3 runs to 18 residues. Per the germline V gene, CDR1 is LNHDA and CDR2 is SQIVND (reference sequence). Trimming took 3 bases from V and 0 from J; bases not matched to a gene: 5. The CDR3 DNA follows: TGTGCCAGTAGTATGGGACTAGCGGGGGGCCCCCACCAAGAGACCCAGTACTTC. Residues: CASSMGLAGGPHQETQYF.

This clone showed up just a few times. The rearrangement uses TRBV7-9 and TRBJ2-1, with D perhaps matching TRBD1 (5 bases). V was trimmed by 8 bases and J by 9 bases, leaving 23 bases between them. The CDR3 is made up of 15 amino acids. Germline V gene lookup returns CDR1 SEHNR and CDR2 FQNEAQ (reference sequence). DNA of the CDR3: TGTGCCAGCCGCAAAGGACAAGGGGCGGAAGGTGAGCAGTTCTTC. Protein: CASRKGQGAEGEQFF. The full variable domain, its missing parts supplied by reference TRBV7-9 and TRBJ2-1, is DTGVSQNPRHKITKRGQNVTFRCDPISEHNRLYWYRQTLGQGPEFLTYFQNEAQLEKSRLLSDRFSAERPKGSFSTLEIQRTEQGDSAMYLCASRKGQGAEGEQFFGPGTRLTVL.

On this clone itself: One end of the junction fails to match germline, which may point to a read error. This chain joins TRBV7-7 and TRBJ2-1; 10 bases are shared with TRBD1. CDR1 and CDR2 from the germline V gene are SSHAT and FNYEAQ (reference sequence). The CDR3 is 13 residues long. This chain's CDR3 is CASSLGTGDEQFF. CDR3 bases: TGTGCTAGCAGCCTCGGGACAGGGGATGAGCAGTTCTTC. Variable domain in full (rest from reference TRBV7-7 and TRBJ2-1): GAGVSQSPRYKVTKRGQDVTLRCDPISSHATLYWYQQALGQGPEFLTYFNYEAQPDKSGLPSDRFSAERPEGSISTLTIQRTEQRDSAMYRCASSLGTGDEQFFGPGTRLTVL.

This clone has only a few counts. The V and J genes are TRBV28 and TRBJ2-1; D perhaps matches TRBD2 (6 bases). Trimming cost V 6 bases and J 3 bases, with 12 bases left between them. CDR1 is MDHEN, CDR2 SYDVKM, per germline. The CDR3 contains 14 residues. CDR3 amino acids: CASSFRGSYNEQFF. The DNA for the CDR3 is TGTGCCAGCAGCTTTCGGGGGAGCTACAATGAGCAGTTCTTC.

The chain links TRBV19 to TRBJ1-1; TRBD1 matches at 11 bases. This CDR3 has 15 residues. The germline CDR1 and CDR2 sequences are LNHDA and SQIVND (reference sequence). J lost 4 bases, V lost 1 base, and 2 bases had no gene match. The CDR3 spells CASSIGGTGGTEAFF. CDR3 DNA: TGTGCCAGTAGTATAGGGGGGACAGGGGGCACTGAAGCTTTCTTT.